This T cell receptor (beta chain) appears in the sequencing data of a study of beta chain features in type 1 diabetes. Of the isolated RNA, all was reverse transcribed, and so the sequenced material was expressed TCRB transcripts. Measured with immunoSEQ multiplex PCR; TCRdb has only the in-frame clones, and not every one. This table holds approximately 250,000 clones, roughly 14% found once. Concerning this clone itself: Its matching antigen is unknown.

CDR1 is SQVTM, CDR2 ANQGSEA, per germline. This CDR3 contains 11 residues. Trimming took 7 bases from V and 5 from J, leaving 12 bases between them. There was one heparinised blood draw per donor, averaging around 0.11 L. Each sorted population was over 98% pure. Study-wide results and limits: Relative to healthy donors, patients appeared to have naive, central memory and Treg TCRB repertoires that were more similar.

The sequence was obtained from a woman in her forties in good health. The material sequenced was naive CD4+ T cells from blood. This chain connects TRBV29-1 to TRBJ2-7, with a possible D match to TRBD2 (7 bases). In DNA form, the CDR3 reads TGCAGCGCCCTAGGGGGGGACGAGCAGTACTTC. Protein product: CSALGGDEQYF.